The 16 T cell receptor beta chains reported below all come from one sample, sequenced in a study of blood T cell repertoires in COVID-19 (dated by TCRdb to 2020 to 2021). Library construction relied on the immunoSEQ multiplex PCR assay. The table comes from immuneACCESS by way of TCRdb, which keeps in-frame sequences with V and J called. Part of the clones is missing from these tables; in studies checked, under half for an unresolved V gene and the rest for unknown reasons. Here the sample has some 140,000 clones; about 90% occur a single time. The ten largest clones add up to 0.55% of the sample. Sequencing was done on a sample of peripheral blood. Receptors were obtained from a man aged 50-60 years with acute or convalescent COVID-19.

In this sample, this clone turned up once. This chain joins TRBV11-2 and TRBJ2-7; D is undetermined. The germline gives CDR1 SGHAT, CDR2 FQNNGV. V shed 0 bases and J shed 2 bases, with 5 bases lying between them. The CDR3 runs to 13 residues. The CDR3 reads CASSLERAYEQYF. CDR3 DNA: TGTGCCAGCAGCTTAGAACGCGCCTACGAGCAGTACTTC.

The chain employs TRBV30 and TRBJ2-3; perhaps TRBD1 as D (5 bases). The CDR3 runs 13 residues. In germline, CDR1 is GTSNPN, CDR2 SVGIG (reference sequence). V gave up 1 base and J gave up 6 bases, with 11 bases separating them. The CDR3 nucleotides read TGTGCCTGGAGTGGGGGCCCATCGGATACGCAGTATTTT. As protein: CAWSGGPSDTQYF.

CDR3 DNA sequence: TGTGCCATCAGTGACCACAGGGGTGGGGACACTGAAGCTTTCTTT. Its translation: CAISDHRGGDTEAFF. The rearrangement links TRBV10-3 to TRBJ1-1; 7 bases map to TRBD1. Germline CDR1 ENHRY, CDR2 SYGVKD. This CDR3 is built from 15 residues. The J segment lost 3 bases and the V segment lost 3 bases, leaving 7 bases of the junction unmatched.

DNA for the CDR3: TGCAGTGCTAGTAGCGGATACGAGCAGTACGTC. This codes for CSASSGYEQYV. This chain connects TRBV20-1 to TRBJ2-7; maybe TRBD2 (6 bases). CDR3 size: 11 residues. Trimming removed 3 bases from V and 4 bases from J, with 7 bases in between. The V gene's germline CDR1 is DFQATT and CDR2 SNEGSKA (reference sequence).

J is TRBJ2-1 and V is TRBV19; tentative D call: TRBD2 (6 bases). Germline CDR1 and CDR2: LNHDA and SQIVND (reference sequence). V was clipped by 0 bases and J by 3 bases, with 12 bases between them. CDR3 length: 16 amino acids. The CDR3 loop is CASSIETGVYYNEQFF. CDR3 bases: TGTGCCAGTAGTATAGAAACGGGAGTTTACTACAATGAGCAGTTCTTC.

The rearrangement uses TRBV4-3 and TRBJ1-3, with D tentatively TRBD1 (6 bases). V lost 2 bases and J lost 4, with 12 bases in between. Germline assignment: CDR1 LGHNA and CDR2 YSLEER. The CDR3 is 15 amino acids. CDR3 loop: CASSQRQGRGNTIYF. CDR3 bases: TGCGCCAGCAGCCAAAGGCAGGGGAGAGGAAACACCATATATTTT.

The chain is built from TRBV30 and TRBJ1-5; tentative D call: TRBD1 (6 bases). V lost 2 bases to trimming and J lost 5 bases, with 13 bases between them. CDR3 length: 14 residues. Germline-derived CDR1 and CDR2 are GTSNPN and SVGIG (reference sequence). The CDR3 reads CAWSLGAWDQPQHF. The CDR3 DNA is TGTGCCTGGAGTTTGGGGGCGTGGGATCAGCCCCAGCATTTT.

V gene TRBV5-5 combines with J gene TRBJ2-7; weak D call: TRBD1 (6 bases). Trimming stripped 3 bases from V and 3 bases from J, with 19 bases between. The CDR3 has 16 residues. Germline V gene data show CDR1 as SGHKS and CDR2 as YYEKEE (reference sequence). CDR3: CASSYEPGDGFYEQYF. The CDR3 DNA reads as TGTGCCAGCAGCTATGAACCAGGGGACGGGTTCTACGAGCAGTACTTC.

The chain joins TRBV7-2 to TRBJ2-1; TRBD2 aligns across 8 bases. The ends lost 2 bases at V and 9 bases at J; junction bases unmatched: 6. The CDR3 spans 14 residues. CDR1 and CDR2 (germline): SGHTA, FQGNSA. This chain's CDR3 is CASSLRTSSTEQFF. For the CDR3, the DNA is TGTGCCAGCAGCTTAAGGACTAGCTCTACTGAGCAGTTCTTC.

This clone was seen a few times. V and J are TRBV27 and TRBJ1-1, with 7 bases aligning to TRBD1. The germline V gene encodes CDR1 MNHEY and CDR2 SMNVEV (reference sequence). J gave up 11 bases and V 1 base, and 10 bases lay outside the gene matches. CDR3 length equals 14 residues. CDR3 nucleotide sequence: TGTGCCAGCAGTTTATTGGCAGGGGGGATTGAGGCTTTCTTT. Translating gives CASSLLAGGIEAFF.

This clone was found a few times. CDR3 in amino acids: CASSAQDSGANVLTF. The CDR3 DNA reads TGTGCCAGCAGCGCACAGGACTCTGGGGCCAACGTCCTGACTTTC. V and J are TRBV6-1 and TRBJ2-6; the D gene is possibly TRBD1 (5 bases). Germline loops: CDR1 MNHNS, CDR2 SASEGT. The CDR3 length is 15 residues. The ends were cut back, 6 bases at V and 0 bases at J, with 9 bases in the middle.

The J gene is TRBJ1-4, the V gene TRBV2; 7 bases are shared with TRBD1. Trimming at V came to 3 bases and at J to 8 bases, leaving 6 bases not matched to a gene. The germline V gene encodes CDR1 SNHLY and CDR2 FYNNEI. The CDR3 contains 14 residues. CDR3 amino acids: CASSEYRGSEKLFF. CDR3 DNA sequence: TGTGCCAGCAGTGAGTACAGGGGTTCGGAAAAACTGTTTTTT.

The chain is built from TRBV5-1 and TRBJ1-3; possibly TRBD1 for D (6 bases). Trimming pared 2 bases from V and 0 bases from J, leaving 9 bases between. This CDR3 region has 15 residues. The germline CDR1 and CDR2 sequences are SGHRS and YFSETQ. The CDR3 region has the DNA TGCGCCAGCAGCTTTGAGACAGGCTCTGGAAACACCATATATTTT. Translated: CASSFETGSGNTIYF.

This chain uses TRBV4-2 with TRBJ1-2, with 7 bases fitting TRBD1. The germline V gene encodes CDR1 LGHNA and CDR2 YNFKEQ. This CDR3 comprises 16 residues. Trimming cost V 3 bases and J 4 bases; bases outside gene matches: 11. Here the CDR3 DNA reads TGTGCCAGCAGCCAGCTCACCGGGACAGAGCTCTATGGCTACACCTTC. As protein: CASSQLTGTELYGYTF.

The rearrangement links TRBV7-2 to TRBJ1-5; TRBD1 matches at 8 bases. The CDR3 totals 16 residues. From germline, CDR1 is SGHTA and CDR2 FQGNSA. V shed 0 bases, J shed 4 bases, and the junction held 5 bases outside the gene matches. CDR3 sequence: CASSLARGQGNQPQHF. Written as DNA, the CDR3 is TGTGCCAGCAGCTTAGCGAGAGGACAGGGAAATCAGCCCCAGCATTTT.

The V call is TRBV2, the J call TRBJ2-3; 9 bases match TRBD2. Unmatched junction bases numbered 3, after V lost 6 bases and J lost 2 bases. The CDR3 runs 14 residues. Germline V gene data show CDR1 as SNHLY and CDR2 as FYNNEI. CDR3 nucleotide sequence: TGTGCCAGCAGAGTAGCGGGGGCCACAGATACGCAGTATTTT. Its translation: CASRVAGATDTQYF.